Listed below are T cell receptor beta chains from one sample, sequenced in a study of blood T cell repertoires in COVID-19. Method: immunoSEQ multiplex PCR; TCRdb's copy keeps in-frame clones and lacks some. This table has some 65,000 clones, approximately 85% appearing once. The sequencing sample was made of peripheral blood. The receptor set was obtained from a man aged 80 or over with acute or convalescent COVID-19. The CDR3 runs from the conserved cysteine through the conserved F or W. A D gene is named only where the DNA matches it firmly. The listing skips clone size in some rows; elsewhere it reads once, few, many or a size class.

j_gene | abundance | v_gene | d_gene | CDR3nt | CDR3aa
TRBJ1-2 | once | TRBV30 | TRBD1 | TGTGCCTGGATTTTGTCGGGACAGGGGGGCGGCTACACCTTC | CAWILSGQGGGYTF
TRBJ1-1 | . | TRBV3-1/TRBV3-2 | . | TGTGCCAGCAGCCAAGAGTGGGCGCGGGACACTGAAGCTTTCTTT | CASSQEWARDTEAFF
TRBJ2-6 | . | TRBV27 | TRBD1 | TGTGCCAGCAGTTTCCAGGGGGCTGGGGCCAACGTCCTGACTTTC | CASSFQGAGANVLTF
TRBJ2-3 | . | TRBV25-1 | TRBD2 | TGTGCCAGCAGTGCCCTAGCGGGCGGCACAGATACGCAGTATTTT | CASSALAGGTDTQYF
TRBJ2-7 | . | TRBV3-1/TRBV3-2 | TRBD2 | TGTGCCAGCAGCCGGTCATTAGCGGGAGTTGTCGAGCAGTACTTC | CASSRSLAGVVEQYF
TRBJ2-1 | . | TRBV21-1 | . | TGTGCCAGCAGGTATAGGCGGACAGGGGAAAATGAGCAGTTCTTC | CASRYRRTGENEQFF
TRBJ1-2 | . | TRBV4-1 | . | TGCGCCAGCAGCCCAGTAGGGGGGGCTAACTATGGCTACACCTTC | CASSPVGGANYGYTF
TRBJ2-5 | . | TRBV2 | TRBD2 | TGTGCCAGCAGCTTGGGACTAGCGGGAGGGTTGGAGACCCAGTACTTC | CASSLGLAGGLETQYF
TRBJ2-1 | . | TRBV15 | TRBD2 | TGTGCCACCAGCAGAGATTACCGGGAGGGCCAGAATGAGCAGTTCTTC | CATSRDYREGQNEQFF
TRBJ2-3 | . | TRBV5-5 | . | TGTGCCAGCAGCTCCCCGGTGGCGTCAGGGAGGGATACGCAGTATTTT | CASSSPVASGRDTQYF
TRBJ1-2 | . | TRBV28 | TRBD1 | TGTGCCAGCAGTTCGCCCCGGGACAGAAACTATGGCTACACCTTC | CASSSPRDRNYGYTF
TRBJ2-7 | . | TRBV6-5 | TRBD1 | TGTGCCAGCAGTTACACAGGGGGAGGCTACGAGCAGTACTTC | CASSYTGGGYEQYF
TRBJ2-3 | few | TRBV5-6 | TRBD2 | TGTGCCAGCAGCCCCGTATTAGCGGGAGGGACAGATACGCAGTATTTT | CASSPVLAGGTDTQYF
TRBJ1-6 | once | TRBV18 | . | TGTGCCAGCTCCCCGCCCGGGACAAAGAATTCACCCCTCCACTTT | CASSPPGTKNSPLHF
TRBJ1-1 | . | TRBV25-1 | TRBD1 | TGTGCCAGCAGTGAAGTGGACAGGAGAACTGAAGCTTTCTTT | CASSEVDRRTEAFF
TRBJ1-1 | . | TRBV19 | . | TGTGCCAGTAGTATTCAATATGGTAGGGGAAAGGGGACTGAAGCTTTCTTT | CASSIQYGRGKGTEAFF
TRBJ1-1 | once | TRBV14 | . | TGTGCCAGCAGCCTACAGGAAAACACTGAAGCTTTCTTT | CASSLQENTEAFF
TRBJ1-5 | . | TRBV30 | . | TGTGCCTGGAGTGTAGCCCGGGGGGGCAATCAGCCCCAGCATTTT | CAWSVARGGNQPQHF
TRBJ1-2 | . | TRBV7-2 | . | TGTGCCAGCAGCTCATATCAGGGGCGAGTTGGCTACACCTTC | CASSSYQGRVGYTF
TRBJ1-4 | once | TRBV28 | . | TGTGCCACCGGAGTTAATGAAAAACTGTTTTTT | CATGVNEKLFF
TRBJ2-3 | once | TRBV25-1 | . | TGTGCCAGCAGTGCCTCGTCCACAGATACGCAGTATTTT | CASSASSTDTQYF
TRBJ1-4 | . | TRBV6-5 | TRBD1 | TGTGCCAGCAGTTACTCCGGGACAGGGTCTGAAAAACTGTTTTTT | CASSYSGTGSEKLFF
TRBJ1-5 | . | TRBV2 | . | TGTGCCAGCAGTGGAGGGGGTCGGCCCCAGCATTTT | CASSGGGRPQHF
TRBJ1-1 | few | TRBV2 | . | TGTGCCAGCAGTGAAGTCAGCGGGAACACTGAAGCTTTCTTT | CASSEVSGNTEAFF
TRBJ2-6 | . | TRBV5-5 | . | TGTGCCAGCAGCTTTGAGCCGATTACCTCTGGGGCCAACGTCCTGACTTTC | CASSFEPITSGANVLTF
TRBJ2-5 | . | TRBV9 | TRBD2 | TGTGCCAGCAGCGCCCTGACTAGCGGGAGAGGGGAGACCCAGTACTTC | CASSALTSGRGETQYF
TRBJ2-7 | . | TRBV6-5 | . | TGTGCCAGCACCCGACCAGGGAAAGGCAACGAGCAGTACTTC | CASTRPGKGNEQYF
TRBJ1-1 | . | TRBV6-5 | . | TGTGCCGGCGGGGGGAGGAACACTGAAGCTTTCTTT | CAGGGRNTEAFF
TRBJ2-7 | . | TRBV7-2 | TRBD2 | TGTGCCAGCAGCTTGGGGGGCGGGAGGAGCTCCTACGAGCAGTACTTC | CASSLGGGRSSYEQYF